This TCR beta chain was documented in a study of STAT5B mutations in CD4+ large granular lymphocyte leukemia. Study observations and caveats: Patient CD4-sorted repertoires looked more clonal than healthy CD4+ repertoires, even without putative leukemic clones.

V shed 1 base and J shed 5 bases, with 15 bases lying between them. CDR1 is SGHDT and CDR2 is YYEEEE in the germline V gene. The CDR3 contains 15 residues. Details on this clone: Its target is unknown.

The data were produced by immunoSEQ multiplex PCR, yet TCRdb's version contains in-frame clones alone and is incomplete. The profile shows some 30,000 clones, approximately 76% of them singletons. Sequenced input: CD4+ T cells from blood buffy coats. This receptor was identified in a human donor in good health. This sequence joins TRBV5-6 and TRBJ1-1; D is undetermined. For the CDR3, the DNA is TGTGCCAGCAGCTTGTTTTCCTTAGGGCCGACTGAAGCTTTCTTT. This gives the protein CASSLFSLGPTEAFF.